The present entry profiles one T cell receptor (beta chain) with its context. Its antigen remains unidentified. Within one base of it there is no much larger clone, and no base qualities were kept. Using the deep immunoSEQ assay, TCR CDR3 regions were amplified from genomic DNA by multiplex PCR. Extracted genomic DNA from each cell subset was spread evenly across all wells of several immunoSEQ 96-well plates, with each plate serving as a replicate. For sorted subsets, about 0.2 ug genomic DNA, equal to 25,000 to 35,000 T cell genomes, was loaded into each replicate PCR. Purified libraries were quantified with a Qubit 3.0 fluorometer, sized on a Bioanalyzer 2100, and re-quantified with the KAPA Library Quantification kit. Every immunoSEQ 96-well plate was sequenced on a dedicated single-read 150-cycle Illumina NextSeq 550 flow cell. In the source study's methods: Because the immunoSEQ output included only junctional sequences and no quality scores, the filtering could not be the same as the filtering used for full-length reads. Sequences were annotated with PyIR, a Python wrapper for IgBLAST v1.9, and V/J genes and CDR3 were assigned using IMGT germline references. Reads were removed for weak V/J assignments (E-value above 1e-6), missing CDR3, stop codons, out-of-frame junctions, or ambiguous translated residues. V3J clonotypes were defined as sequences sharing an identical inferred V gene, J gene, and CDR3 amino acid sequence. Percentage overlap between repertoires was calculated by dividing the number of shared unique clonotypes by the size of the smaller repertoire. Repertoire richness was assessed with RTK rarefaction, the Chao1 estimator, and Recon v2.1 estimates of unobserved clonotypes. OLGA was used to compute generation probabilities for all TCRbeta clonotypes that the gDNA method yielded from a handful of donors. This is the immuneACCESS table as TCRdb keeps it, with only in-frame sequences that have V and J called. A part of the clones is gone; compared with another copy, unresolved V genes explain less than half, and the rest is unexplained. That table is the source of V, J and clone size, and D and trimming were worked out from the DNA. The sample has more than 150,000 clones on record, about 93% of them singletons. The ten largest clonotypes hold around 0.067% of the sample.

This entry is derived from a study of shared clonotypes between healthy human individuals (dated by TCRdb to 2020 to 2022). Study-wide context: Three men and a couple of women, aged 18 to 49 years, made up the cohort. Each donor's leukapheresis produced roughly between roughly 0.85 and 10 billion PBMCs. Libraries were prepared and TCR repertoires were sequenced by different laboratories using diverse techniques, in order to increase sequencing depth and limit assay-specific biases. To estimate repertoire size and how much clonotypes are shared between individuals, the study performed deep sequencing of blood TCR repertoires from a few healthy adults. For each donor, CD4 naive and CD4 memory were each run on three plates, CD8 naive on two plates, and CD8 memory on one plate.

From the germline V gene, CDR1 is MDHEN and CDR2 is SYDVKM. The CDR3 numbers 12 residues from cysteine through phenylalanine. Only the CDR3 DNA stays, 36 bases, in frame from base 1. Points the paper makes about the study in general: Sampling was limited to blood, and TCR repertoires in tissue likely differ from TCR repertoires in blood. Larger estimated clonotype richness was generally found for naive subsets than for memory subsets. The small number of donors limited the genetic and exposure-history diversity represented. Rarefaction of sorted-subset datasets indicated incomplete sequencing despite the large sequencing depth. Compared with non-shared clonotypes, clonotypes shared by all four sorted-subset donors had higher generation probabilities. Pairwise subsampling led to the expectation that sequencing depth would affect the degree of clonotype sharing among donors. Sharing across a few donors was observed for approximately 5% of naive CD4, 3% to 3.5% of naive CD8, about 2.3% of memory CD4, and about 0.38% of memory CD8 clonotypes.

The donors were healthy, HIV-negative adults with no recently reported acute infections or vaccinations. Only Caucasian adults living in Nashville, Tennessee, USA were represented among the donors. CD4+ T cells were enriched by magnetic negative selection; naive cells were then positively selected on CD45RA, and the negative fraction formed the memory subset. Blood was obtained by leukapheresis, after which PBMCs were separated by Ficoll-Histopaque density gradient centrifugation and cryopreserved in liquid nitrogen vapor phase. Analytical flow cytometry was used to check the purity and quantity of each magnetically sorted T cell population. Genomic DNA was isolated from every sorted fraction and measured by UV absorbance on a Nanodrop 2000c.

The sample taken for sequencing was naive CD4+ T cells sorted from blood. What this sample's cell subset or site label stands for: CD45RA+ positively selected. The chain is encoded by TRBV28 joined to TRBJ2-5; TRBD1 is a weak D gene call, 5 bases matching. Judging by the DNA end, TRBJ2-7 fits better; the J call may be wrong. The sequence came from a young woman in good health. CDR3 reads: CASSLGHHEQYF. The nucleotide sequence is given as TGTGCCAGCAGCCTAGGACACCACGAGCAGTACTTC.